The entry below gives a single T cell receptor (beta chain) sequence along with its context. What it binds is unknown. The CDR3 runs 13 residues. CDR1 and CDR2 from the germline V gene are SQVTM and ANQGSEA. V lost 6 bases, J lost 0 bases, and 11 bases lay in between. Treatment specified: oral pan-JAK inhibitor, 5-10 mg twice daily. This sample stems from a study of CD8+ T cells in alopecia areata. Study-wide context: Percentage of affected scalp area was the basis on which treated patients' severity was scored.

Reverse transcription of extracted RNA yielded cDNA, which provided the sequencing template. Sequenced by immunoSEQ multiplex PCR; TCRdb stores in-frame clones only, minus some. The repertoire holds about 280,000 clones, with roughly 60% as singletons. Broader study findings: For lesional scalp, especially alopecia totalis/universalis, clonality was higher than in normal scalp.

The V call is TRBV29-1, the J call TRBJ1-2, with D maybe TRBD1 (6 bases). The receptor's source is a human donor with alopecia areata. Material: CD4+ T cells sorted from blood, obtained at week 24, from a patient treated with tofacitinib. The CDR3 DNA reads TGCAGCGTCGGACAGCCTCCTAACTATGGCTACACCTTC. Translating it yields CSVGQPPNYGYTF.